These 28 T cell receptor beta chains share one sample of origin, sequenced in a study of shared clonotypes between healthy human individuals. Repertoires were generated with immunoSEQ multiplex PCR, while TCRdb's copy carries only in-frame clones and drops some. The table includes roughly 1,000,000 clones, approximately 78% detected once. Sequenced: memory CD4+ T cells from PBMCs. As for subset: CD45RA-negative fraction. The source is a man between 18 and 29 years old in good health. Some clones in this sample may be carry-over from other donors' samples.

Details on this clone: Different DNA sequences within this sample yield the same CDR3. This chain joins TRBV7-9 and TRBJ2-3; D is undetermined. This CDR3 contains 13 residues. Looked up from germline, CDR1 is SEHNR and CDR2 is FQNEAQ (reference sequence). V lost 1 base and J lost 4, with 6 bases in between. CDR3 loop: CASSLGGADTQYF. The CDR3 region has the DNA TGTGCCAGCAGCTTAGGAGGCGCAGATACGCAGTATTTT.

The chain uses TRBV6-5 and TRBJ1-1; D is ambiguous. The CDR3 contains 13 residues. The V gene lost 2 bases and the J gene lost 6 bases, with 10 bases spanning the gap. Germline V lookup: CDR1 MNHEY, CDR2 SVGAGI. The CDR3 DNA reads as TGTGCCAGCAGTTACACAGTAGGGCCTGAAGCTTTCTTT. It codes for CASSYTVGPEAFF.

The chain is built from TRBV11-2 and TRBJ2-2; possible D gene TRBD2, 6 bases. V dropped 5 bases and J dropped 6 bases, with 16 bases sitting between them. This CDR3 has 15 residues. Germline CDR1 reads SGHAT; CDR2 reads FQNNGV. CDR3 loop: CASSRRTREAGELFF. The CDR3, as DNA: TGTGCCAGCAGCCGCCGAACTAGGGAGGCCGGGGAGCTGTTTTTT.

This chain links TRBV5-1 with TRBJ2-1; no firm D call. The CDR3 runs to 17 residues. Trimming pared 1 base from V and 0 bases from J, leaving 14 bases between. CDR1 SGHRS and CDR2 YFSETQ come from the germline V gene. The CDR3 DNA follows: TGCGCCAGCAGCTTGATTTTCAGCCCCCACTCCTACAATGAGCAGTTCTTC. It translates to CASSLIFSPHSYNEQFF.

V and J are TRBV11-3 and TRBJ2-3; the match to TRBD2 covers 12 bases. Germline CDR1 is SGHNT and CDR2 is YENEEA. The CDR3 runs 16 residues. The ends lost 5 bases at V and 4 bases at J; junction bases unmatched: 7. For the CDR3, the DNA is TGTGCCAGCAGCCCCCGACTAGCGGGAGCGTCAGATACGCAGTATTTT. This codes for CASSPRLAGASDTQYF.

V gene TRBV11-2 combines with J gene TRBJ1-1; D possibly corresponds to TRBD1 (5 bases). The CDR3 runs to 14 residues. In germline, CDR1 is SGHAT, CDR2 FQNNGV. The V gene lost 5 bases and the J gene lost 2 bases, with 12 bases spanning the gap. The CDR3 sequence: CASSTDWGNTEAFF. The CDR3, as DNA: TGTGCCAGCAGCACCGATTGGGGCAACACTGAAGCTTTCTTT.

This clone showed up just once. The chain couples TRBV11-1 to TRBJ2-7, with D possibly being TRBD1 or TRBD2 (5 bases each). V was shortened by 4 bases and J by 7 bases, with 14 bases between the two germline ends. This CDR3 region has 13 residues. CDR1 SGHAT and CDR2 FQDESV come from the germline V gene (reference sequence). CDR3 DNA sequence: TGTGCCAGCAGCTGGGACCCGGATGGGGAGCAGTACTTC. Its protein product is CASSWDPDGEQYF.

The chain uses TRBV10-3 and TRBJ1-2, with D unresolved. CDR1 is ENHRY, CDR2 SYGVKD, per germline. Trimming left V 4 bases short and J 6 bases short, with 9 bases between. This CDR3 has 12 residues. CDR3 DNA: TGTGCCATCAGTGTAGACCGGCATGGCTACACCTTC. As protein: CAISVDRHGYTF.

This clone appeared a few times. V usage is TRBV9 and J usage is TRBJ1-5; TRBD1 might be the D (6 bases). The CDR3 runs to 16 residues. Trimming left V 4 bases short and J 2 bases short, with 16 bases between. The germline gives CDR1 SGDLS, CDR2 YYNGEE. The CDR3 sequence: CASSRQDPGGNQPQHF. The CDR3 bases are TGTGCCAGCAGCAGACAGGACCCAGGGGGCAATCAGCCCCAGCATTTT.

This clone was recorded a few times. The chain combines TRBV6-5 with TRBJ2-3; 9 nucleotides match TRBD2. The CDR3 loop spans 13 amino acids. Germline assignment: CDR1 MNHEY and CDR2 SVGAGI. Trimming cost V 6 bases and J 11 bases; bases outside gene matches: 9. The CDR3 sequence is CASRREGHSGQYF. The CDR3 DNA reads as TGTGCCAGCAGGCGGGAGGGCCACAGCGGGCAGTATTTT.

The table lists this clone with a count of one. The rearrangement joins TRBV18 to TRBJ2-3; D gene unclear. Trimming removed 4 bases at V and 5 bases at J, with 13 bases between. CDR3 length: 14 amino acids. CDR1 is KGHSH, CDR2 LQKENI, per germline. CDR3: CASSLSVGGDTQYF. The CDR3 bases are TGTGCCAGCTCACTAAGCGTCGGTGGAGATACGCAGTATTTT.

The table lists this clone with a count of one. The V gene is TRBV15, the J gene TRBJ1-5; maybe TRBD1 (6 bases). This CDR3 has 15 residues. V was pared by 9 bases and J by 5 bases, with 20 bases between. Germline CDR1 reads LNHNV; CDR2 reads YYDKDF (reference sequence). For the CDR3, the DNA is TGTGCCACAGCCGGGGGCGGGCGTCGCGATCAGCCCCAGCATTTT. Translating gives CATAGGGRRDQPQHF.

This clone has more than one count but fewer than ten. V usage is TRBV29-1 and J usage is TRBJ2-1; D might be TRBD1 or TRBD2, each matching 5 bases. Germline V gene sequence: CDR1 SQVTM, CDR2 ANQGSEA. Trimming took off 4 bases at V and 7 bases at J, with 5 bases between the two ends. The CDR3 totals 10 residues. The CDR3 spells CSVGGNEQFF. The CDR3 coding sequence is TGCAGCGTTGGGGGGAATGAGCAGTTCTTC.

The V gene is TRBV28, the J gene TRBJ2-6; TRBD1 matches at 8 bases. Germline CDR1 reads MDHEN; CDR2 reads SYDVKM. The ends lost 5 bases at V and 4 bases at J; junction bases unmatched: 13. The CDR3 is made up of 18 amino acids. CDR3 DNA sequence: TGTGCCAGCAGTCCCCGTCCCGGGACAGGCACCGGGGCCAACGTCCTGACTTTC. Translating it yields CASSPRPGTGTGANVLTF. The full variable domain, with the rest looked up from reference TRBV28 and TRBJ2-6, is DVKVTQSSRYLVKRTGEKVFLECVQDMDHENMFWYRQDPGLGLRLIYFSYDVKMKEKGDIPEGYSVSREKKERFSLILESASTNQTSMYLCASSPRPGTGTGANVLTFGAGSRLTVL.

J is TRBJ2-1 and V is TRBV6-1; D perhaps matches TRBD2 (5 bases). Between the trimmed V and J ends, which lost 6 bases and 5 bases, there was a span of 11 bases. The length of the CDR3 is 13 residues. The germline V gene encodes CDR1 MNHNS and CDR2 SASEGT. CDR3 in DNA: TGTGCCAGCAGGAAGGGAGCGGACAATGAGCAGTTCTTC. Encoded protein: CASRKGADNEQFF.

This clone appeared a single time. The J gene is TRBJ2-4, the V gene TRBV5-1; perhaps D is TRBD1 or TRBD2 (6 bases each). V was pared by 4 bases and J by 0 bases, with 11 bases between. This CDR3 comprises 15 residues. CDR1 is SGHRS and CDR2 is YFSETQ in the germline V gene. CDR3 in DNA: TGCGCCAGCAGCGCGGGACATCTAGCCAAAAACATTCAGTACTTC. The encoded protein is CASSAGHLAKNIQYF.

The chain links TRBV5-1 to TRBJ2-5, with 11 bases matching TRBD2. The germline V gene has CDR1 SGHRS and CDR2 YFSETQ. This CDR3 has 14 amino acids. The V segment lost 2 bases and the J segment 5 bases; nucleotides outside the gene matches: 2. As DNA, the CDR3 is TGCGCCAGCAGCTTACTAGCGGGAGAGGAGACCCAGTACTTC. Residues: CASSLLAGEETQYF.

In nucleotides, the CDR3 is TGTGCCAGCAGTGCGACTGGTAACTATGGCTACACCTTC. This encodes CASSATGNYGYTF. The chain links TRBV6-1 to TRBJ1-2; D is undetermined. The germline gives CDR1 MNHNS, CDR2 SASEGT. This CDR3 has 13 residues. V lost 4 bases and J 1 base, leaving 7 bases between the germline ends.

The chain couples TRBV6-4 to TRBJ2-7; D is perhaps TRBD2 (6 bases). The CDR3 has 19 amino acids. V was shortened by 2 bases and J by 6 bases, with 29 bases between the two germline ends. Germline CDR1 and CDR2: MRHNA and SNTAGT. The CDR3 region has the DNA TGTGCCAGCAGTGACACGCCCGAATATCGGGACTGGGGAAAGTGCGAGCAGTACTTC. This gives the protein CASSDTPEYRDWGKCEQYF.

The chain carries TRBV9 and TRBJ2-2, with TRBD2 as a possible D gene (5 bases). V was pared by 0 bases and J by 1 base, with 10 bases between. CDR3 length: 16 residues. CDR1 is SGDLS, CDR2 YYNGEE, per germline. CDR3 residues: CASSVDVRENTGELFF. The CDR3, as DNA: TGTGCCAGCAGCGTAGATGTACGGGAGAACACCGGGGAGCTGTTTTTT.

The J gene is TRBJ2-1, the V gene TRBV6-6; TRBD1 aligns across 7 bases. Germline V CDR1 and CDR2: MNHNY, SVGAGI (reference sequence). With 8 bases clipped from V and 5 bases from J, the junction kept 12 bases outside the gene matches. The CDR3 length is 15 residues. CDR3 amino acids: CASATRGGFNNEQFF. CDR3 DNA sequence: TGTGCCAGCGCAACGCGAGGGGGCTTCAACAATGAGCAGTTCTTC.

Regarding this clone: A far larger clone is one base from this, pointing to a likely read error. V gene TRBV6-1 combines with J gene TRBJ2-7; perhaps TRBD1 as D (5 bases). The CDR3 runs 14 residues. The V end lost 6 bases, the J end lost 5 bases, and 17 bases lay between the germline ends. Germline V gene sequence: CDR1 MNHNS, CDR2 SASEGT. The CDR3 bases are TGTGCCAGCAGCTGGGGCCAAGGTACAAACGAGCAGTACTTC. It translates to CASSWGQGTNEQYF.

The chain recombines TRBV4-1 with TRBJ2-2; D remains ambiguous. The CDR3 is 17 residues long. CDR1 MGHRA and CDR2 YSYEKL come from the germline V gene. The ends were cut back, 1 base at V and 0 bases at J, with 12 bases in the middle. The CDR3 region has the DNA TGCGCCAGCAGCCAAGTAAGTCTGTTCGCGAACACCGGGGAGCTGTTTTTT. Translation gives CASSQVSLFANTGELFF.

Points on this clone: This may be a read error: a much more frequent sequence differs by one nucleotide. The chain combines TRBV9 with TRBJ1-1; maybe TRBD1 (5 bases). The CDR3 has 14 amino acids. Germline lookup yields CDR1 SGDLS and CDR2 YYNGEE. Trimming stripped 0 bases from V and 12 bases from J, with 18 bases between. CDR3 residues: CASSVDTDTQRPFF. The DNA of the CDR3 is TGTGCCAGCAGCGTAGACACGGACACCCAAAGACCTTTCTTT.

This chain links TRBV5-1 with TRBJ1-3, with 7 nucleotides matching TRBD1. Germline values: CDR1 SGHRS, CDR2 YFSETQ. This CDR3 is built from 17 residues. The junction had 9 bases not matched to a gene; V was cut back by 1 base and J by 2 bases. CDR3 sequence (DNA): TGCGCCAGCAGCTTGACCCCGGGACAGAGCCCTGGAAACACCATATATTTT. Its translation: CASSLTPGQSPGNTIYF.

With regard to this clone: This specimen includes other DNA sequences encoding the same CDR3. The chain has TRBV15 and TRBJ1-1; no reliable D call. Trimming removed 1 base at V and 3 bases at J, with 9 bases between. This CDR3 spans 14 amino acids. CDR1 is LNHNV, CDR2 YYDKDF, per germline (reference sequence). The CDR3 reads CATSRGGAYTEAFF. The CDR3 bases are TGTGCCACCAGCAGAGGCGGCGCGTACACTGAAGCTTTCTTT.

This rearrangement joins TRBV28 to TRBJ1-2; 7 bases map to TRBD1. Germline CDR1 and CDR2: MDHEN and SYDVKM. This CDR3 spans 14 amino acids. V was pared by 3 bases and J by 5 bases, with 6 bases of the junction left unmatched. The CDR3 nucleotides are TGTGCCAGCAGTTTGGCAGGGGGACTTTATGGCTACACCTTC. Translating it yields CASSLAGGLYGYTF.

The CDR3 is CASSFIQGVRETQYF. DNA of the CDR3: TGTGCCAGCAGTTTCATACAGGGGGTTCGGGAGACCCAGTACTTC. V and J are TRBV27 and TRBJ2-5; 8 bases agree with TRBD1. The CDR3 has 15 amino acids. Germline CDR1 MNHEY, CDR2 SMNVEV (reference sequence). J lost 5 bases, V lost 3 bases, and 8 bases had no gene match.